These T cell receptor beta chains were read from a single sample in a study of T-cell reconstitution after alpha-beta-depleted transplantation in children. One entry per CDR3 protein results from TCRdb running MiXCR on the PCR reads. The sample lists about 580,000 distinct CDR3 sequences, roughly 23% occurring once. Sequenced material: PBMCs, mostly from graft donor cells, taken 360 days after TCRalphabeta/CD19-depleted stem cell transplant. Receptors originate from a boy in the first two years of life who had a stem cell transplant for acute myeloid leukemia, so the T cells may come from the graft donor. Both conserved end residues are part of each CDR3. D genes are given only for firm matches. Clone size, where shown, is once, few, many, or a class for clones that have expanded.

J | size | D | V | CDR3 | DNA
TRBJ1-4 | - | - | TRBV29-1 | CSVEDPGIELFF | TGCAGCGTTGAAGACCCAGGGATTGAACTGTTTTTT
TRBJ2-1 | many | - | TRBV29-1 | CSVEEWSGSYNEQFF | TGCAGCGTTGAAGAGTGGAGTGGCTCCTACAATGAGCAGTTCTTC
TRBJ2-2 | - | - | TRBV28 | CASSLGRLIGTGELFF | TGTGCCAGCAGTTTGGGGAGGCTTATAGGAACCGGGGAGCTGTTTTTT
TRBJ2-1 | few | TRBD2 | TRBV5-1 | CASSFPQRGDPNEQFF | TGCGCCAGCAGCTTCCCGCAGCGGGGGGACCCCAATGAGCAGTTCTTC
TRBJ2-2 | - | TRBD2 | TRBV20-1 | CSAKGTSGGLNTGELFF | TGCAGTGCTAAGGGGACTAGCGGGGGCCTGAACACCGGGGAGCTGTTTTTT
TRBJ1-2 | - | TRBD1 | TRBV6-5 | CASSYPLGQGAGGTF | TGTGCCAGCAGTTATCCCCTTGGACAGGGGGCTGGTGGCACCTTC
TRBJ2-5 | many | - | TRBV29-1 | CSVGLQETQYF | TGCAGCGTCGGACTACAAGAGACCCAGTACTTC
TRBJ2-1 | - | - | TRBV12-3/TRBV12-4 | CASSSGYYYNEQFF | TGTGCCAGCAGTTCTGGCTACTACTACAATGAGCAGTTCTTC
TRBJ1-5 | - | TRBD1 | TRBV6-1 | CASRPQGVSNQPQHF | TGTGCCAGCAGACCCCAGGGGGTAAGCAATCAGCCCCAGCATTTT
TRBJ2-2 | many | - | TRBV29-1 | CSGGASGTGELFF | TGCAGCGGGGGGGCTAGCGGTACCGGGGAGCTGTTTTTT
TRBJ2-2 | - | - | TRBV4-2 | CASSQDRQEWLGGELFF | TGTGCCAGCAGCCAAGATAGGCAGGAATGGCTTGGGGGGGAGCTGTTTTTT
TRBJ2-3 | - | TRBD1 | TRBV7-9 | CASSALRAGQGQDTQYF | TGTGCCAGCAGCGCCTTACGGGCAGGACAGGGCCAAGATACGCAGTATTTT
TRBJ2-1 | many | - | TRBV29-1 | CSVEDPDYDNEQFF | TGCAGCGTTGAAGATCCGGACTACGACAATGAGCAGTTCTTC
TRBJ1-1 | many | TRBD1 | TRBV7-2 | CASSLDKQGIGDEAFF | TGTGCCAGCAGCTTAGACAAACAGGGGATTGGAGATGAAGCTTTCTTT
TRBJ2-2 | many | - | TRBV28 | CAILQSGNTGELFF | TGTGCCATCCTCCAGTCGGGAAACACCGGGGAGCTGTTTTTT
TRBJ2-2 | few | TRBD1 | TRBV5-1 | CASSLPGQGAWTGELFF | TGCGCCAGCAGCTTGCCCGGACAGGGGGCATGGACCGGGGAGCTGTTTTTT
TRBJ1-1 | many | - | TRBV5-1 | CASSLEQGELNTEAFF | TGCGCCAGCAGCTTGGAACAGGGCGAACTGAACACTGAAGCTTTCTTT
TRBJ1-3 | few | - | TRBV28 | CASSPPWTQGTIYF | TGTGCCAGCAGTCCCCCCTGGACCCAAGGCACCATATATTTT
TRBJ2-1 | few | TRBD2 | TRBV9 | CASSVARGGRNEQFF | TGTGCCAGCAGCGTAGCGCGGGGGGGCCGGAATGAGCAGTTCTTC
TRBJ1-4 | many | - | TRBV7-2 | CASSSPQGGNEKLFF | TGTGCCAGCAGCTCCCCCCAGGGTGGTAATGAAAAACTGTTTTTT
TRBJ2-1 | - | - | TRBV24-1 | CATSDYGTAYNEQFF | TGTGCCACCAGTGATTACGGGACCGCGTACAATGAGCAGTTCTTC
TRBJ1-2 | - | TRBD1 | TRBV12-3/TRBV12-4 | CASSSGTGVYGYTF | TGTGCCAGCAGTTCAGGGACAGGCGTCTATGGCTACACCTTC